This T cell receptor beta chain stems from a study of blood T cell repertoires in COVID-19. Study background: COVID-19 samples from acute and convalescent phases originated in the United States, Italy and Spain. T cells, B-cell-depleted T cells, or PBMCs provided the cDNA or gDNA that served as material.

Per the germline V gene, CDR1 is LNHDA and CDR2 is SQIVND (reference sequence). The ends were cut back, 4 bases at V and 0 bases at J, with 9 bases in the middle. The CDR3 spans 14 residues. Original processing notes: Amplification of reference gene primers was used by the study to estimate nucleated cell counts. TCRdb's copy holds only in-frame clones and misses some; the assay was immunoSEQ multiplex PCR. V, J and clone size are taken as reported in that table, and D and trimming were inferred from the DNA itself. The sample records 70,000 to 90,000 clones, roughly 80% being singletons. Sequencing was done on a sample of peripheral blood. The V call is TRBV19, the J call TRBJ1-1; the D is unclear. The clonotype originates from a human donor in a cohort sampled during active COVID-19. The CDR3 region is CASSRPTLNTEAFF. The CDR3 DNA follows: TGTGCCAGTAGTAGACCGACATTGAACACTGAAGCTTTCTTT.